One T cell receptor (beta chain) is described in this entry. No antigen is known for it. Trimming left V 2 bases short and J 0 bases short, with 11 bases between. Germline CDR1 is LNHDA and CDR2 is SQIVND (reference sequence). The CDR3 is 17 residues long. This sample is drawn from a study of CD8 T cells in Susac syndrome. Findings and limits, study-wide: The CD4+ T cell repertoires that were profiled in Susac syndrome showed no clonal expansion.

Random hexamers primed reverse transcription of roughly 0.5 to 1 ug RNA. TCRdb reprocessed the immunoSEQ multiplex PCR reads via MiXCR and lists one record per CDR3 protein. This table holds approximately 180,000 distinct CDR3 sequences, 90% to 95% found once. This clonotype originated in a human donor with Susac syndrome. V usage is TRBV19 and J usage is TRBJ2-6; tentative D call: TRBD1 (6 bases). The sequencing sample was made of CD4+ T cells from PBMCs. In DNA form, the CDR3 reads TGTGCCAGTAGTATACGGACAGCCAGCTCTGGGGCCAACGTCCTGACTTTC. Protein: CASSIRTASSGANVLTF.